One sample yielded the 4 T cell receptor beta chains listed below, sequenced in a study of identical twins. TCRdb re-analysed the 5' RACE reads in MiXCR, keeping a single row per CDR3 protein. The profile shows about 810,000 distinct CDR3 sequences, roughly 12% of them singletons. This sample was shared with a second study, whose subject was yellow fever vaccine responses in identical twins.

The specimen was PBMCs. The receptors here all came from a woman between 18 and 30 years old in good health.

The chain links TRBV5-1 to TRBJ2-2, with D unclear. This CDR3 has 16 residues. From germline, CDR1 is SGHRS and CDR2 YFSETQ. V shed 3 bases and J shed 3 bases, with 15 bases lying between them. The CDR3 region has the DNA TGCGCCAGCAGCTCACCAGAAAGGGTTGACACCGGGGAGCTGTTTTTT. Protein product: CASSSPERVDTGELFF.

The rearrangement links TRBV10-3 to TRBJ2-1, with TRBD1 matching over 10 bases. The V gene's germline CDR1 is ENHRY and CDR2 SYGVKD. J gave up 2 bases and V 6 bases, and 4 bases lay outside the gene matches. The CDR3 covers 15 residues. The CDR3 loop is CAISKDRGAYNEQFF. The DNA of the CDR3 is TGTGCCATCAGCAAGGACAGGGGGGCCTACAATGAGCAGTTCTTC.

The sample holds a few counts of this clonotype. The V call is TRBV18, the J call TRBJ2-5, with TRBD2 matching 11 bases. The germline V gene encodes CDR1 KGHSH and CDR2 LQKENI. The CDR3 covers 15 residues. V lost 4 bases and J lost 2; bases outside the gene matches: 3. The CDR3: CASSRGLAVQETQYF. The CDR3 DNA sequence: TGTGCCAGCTCACGGGGACTAGCGGTACAAGAGACCCAGTACTTC.

V and J are TRBV4-2 and TRBJ2-2, with 7 bases that match TRBD1. J lost 4 bases, V lost 3 bases, and 8 bases had no gene match. The CDR3 is 16 residues long. From germline, CDR1 is LGHNA and CDR2 YNFKEQ. CDR3 region: CASSQSTGAATGELFF. The CDR3, as DNA: TGTGCCAGCAGCCAGTCCACAGGGGCGGCCACCGGGGAGCTGTTTTTT.